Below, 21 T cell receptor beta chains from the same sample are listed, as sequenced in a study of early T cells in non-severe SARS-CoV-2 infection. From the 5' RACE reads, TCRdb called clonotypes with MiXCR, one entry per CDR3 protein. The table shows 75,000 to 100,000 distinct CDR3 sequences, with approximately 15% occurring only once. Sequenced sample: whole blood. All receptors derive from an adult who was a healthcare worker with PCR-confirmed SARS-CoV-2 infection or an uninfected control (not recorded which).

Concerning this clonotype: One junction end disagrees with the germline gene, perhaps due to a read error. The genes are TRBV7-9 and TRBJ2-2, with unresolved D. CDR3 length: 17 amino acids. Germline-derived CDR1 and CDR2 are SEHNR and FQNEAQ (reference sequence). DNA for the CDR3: TGTGCCAGCAGCCAGACCCTGAGGCAGTCAAACACCGAGGAGCTGTTTTTT. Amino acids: CASSQTLRQSNTEELFF.

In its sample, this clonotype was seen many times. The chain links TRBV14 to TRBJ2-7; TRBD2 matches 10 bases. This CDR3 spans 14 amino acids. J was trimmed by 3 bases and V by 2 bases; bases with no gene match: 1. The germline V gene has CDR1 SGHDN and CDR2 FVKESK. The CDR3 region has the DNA TGTGCCAGCAGCCAACTAGCGGGGGTCTACGAGCAGTACTTC. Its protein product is CASSQLAGVYEQYF.

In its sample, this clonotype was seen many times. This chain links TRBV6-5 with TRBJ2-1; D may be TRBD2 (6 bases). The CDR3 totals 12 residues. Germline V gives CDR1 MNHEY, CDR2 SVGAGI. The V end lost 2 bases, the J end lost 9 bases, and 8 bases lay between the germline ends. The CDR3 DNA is TGTGCCAGCAGTTACGTCGGGGGTGAGCAGTTCTTC. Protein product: CASSYVGGEQFF.

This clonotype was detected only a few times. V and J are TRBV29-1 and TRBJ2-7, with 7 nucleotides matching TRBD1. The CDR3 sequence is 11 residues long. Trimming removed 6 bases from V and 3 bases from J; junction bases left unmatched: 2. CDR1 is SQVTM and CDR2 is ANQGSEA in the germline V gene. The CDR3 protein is CSVYRGYEQYF. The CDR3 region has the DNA TGCAGCGTCTACAGGGGCTACGAGCAGTACTTC.

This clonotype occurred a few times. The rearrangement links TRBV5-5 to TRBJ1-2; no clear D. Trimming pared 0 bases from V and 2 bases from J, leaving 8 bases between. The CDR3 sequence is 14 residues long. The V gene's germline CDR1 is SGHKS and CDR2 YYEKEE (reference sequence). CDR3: CASSLATGNYGYTF. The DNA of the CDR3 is TGTGCCAGCAGCTTGGCGACGGGCAACTATGGCTACACCTTC.

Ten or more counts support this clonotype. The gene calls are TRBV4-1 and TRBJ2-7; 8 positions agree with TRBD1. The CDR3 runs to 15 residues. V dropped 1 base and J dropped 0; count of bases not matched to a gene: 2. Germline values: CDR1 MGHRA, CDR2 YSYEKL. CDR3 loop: CASSQGTGTSYEQYF. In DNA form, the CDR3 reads TGCGCCAGCAGCCAAGGGACAGGGACCTCCTACGAGCAGTACTTC.

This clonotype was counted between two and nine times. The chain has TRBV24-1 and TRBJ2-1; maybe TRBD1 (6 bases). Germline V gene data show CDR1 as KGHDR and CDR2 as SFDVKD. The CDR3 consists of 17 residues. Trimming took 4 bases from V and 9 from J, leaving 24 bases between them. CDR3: CATSDAKWGRGRPEQFF. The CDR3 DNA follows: TGTGCCACCAGTGACGCTAAATGGGGCAGGGGAAGACCTGAGCAGTTCTTC.

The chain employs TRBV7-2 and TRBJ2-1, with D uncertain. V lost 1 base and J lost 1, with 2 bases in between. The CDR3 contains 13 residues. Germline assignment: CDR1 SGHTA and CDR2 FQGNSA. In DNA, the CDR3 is TGTGCCAGCAGCTTAGTATCCTACAATGAGCAGTTCTTC. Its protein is CASSLVSYNEQFF.

The CDR3 loop is CASSPTGGYGYTF. For the CDR3, the DNA is TGTGCCAGCAGCCCGACTGGGGGCTATGGCTACACCTTC. The gene calls are TRBV12-3 or TRBV12-4 and TRBJ1-2; D may be TRBD1 (5 bases). This CDR3 has 13 residues. V was shortened by 6 bases and J by 4 bases, with 12 bases between the two germline ends.

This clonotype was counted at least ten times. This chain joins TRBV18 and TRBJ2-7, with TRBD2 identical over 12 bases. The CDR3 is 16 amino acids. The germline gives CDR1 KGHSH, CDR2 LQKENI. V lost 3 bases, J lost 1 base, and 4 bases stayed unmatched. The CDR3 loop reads CASSPGTSGHSYEQYF. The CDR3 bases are TGTGCCAGCTCACCCGGGACTAGCGGGCATTCCTACGAGCAGTACTTC.

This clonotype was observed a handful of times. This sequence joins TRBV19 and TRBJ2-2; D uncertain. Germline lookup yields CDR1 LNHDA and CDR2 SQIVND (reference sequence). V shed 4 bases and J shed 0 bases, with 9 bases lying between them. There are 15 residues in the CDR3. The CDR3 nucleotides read TGTGCCAGTAGTACAGTCCGGGCGAACACCGGGGAGCTGTTTTTT. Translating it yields CASSTVRANTGELFF.

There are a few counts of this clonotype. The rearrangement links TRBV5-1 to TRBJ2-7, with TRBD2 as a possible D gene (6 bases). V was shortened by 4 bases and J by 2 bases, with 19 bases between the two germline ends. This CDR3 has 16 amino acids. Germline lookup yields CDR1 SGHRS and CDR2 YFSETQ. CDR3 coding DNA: TGCGCCAGCAGCCCAACCCGGAGGGGACTGACCTACGAGCAGTACTTC. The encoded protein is CASSPTRRGLTYEQYF.

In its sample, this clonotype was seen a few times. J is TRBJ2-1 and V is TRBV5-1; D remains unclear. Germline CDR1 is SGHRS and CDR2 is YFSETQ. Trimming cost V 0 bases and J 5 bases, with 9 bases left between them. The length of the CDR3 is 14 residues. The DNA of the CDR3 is TGCGCCAGCAGCTTGGGTGTAGGAAACAATGAGCAGTTCTTC. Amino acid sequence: CASSLGVGNNEQFF.

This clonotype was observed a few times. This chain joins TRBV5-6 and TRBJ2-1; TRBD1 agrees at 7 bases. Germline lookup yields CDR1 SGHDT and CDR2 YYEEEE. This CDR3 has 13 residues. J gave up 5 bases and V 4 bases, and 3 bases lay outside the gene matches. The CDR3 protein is CASSPGTDNEQFF. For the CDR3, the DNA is TGTGCCAGCAGCCCCGGGACAGACAATGAGCAGTTCTTC. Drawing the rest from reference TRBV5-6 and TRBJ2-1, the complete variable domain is DAGVTQSPTHLIKTRGQQVTLRCSPKSGHDTVSWYQQALGQGPQFIFQYYEEEERQRGNFPDRFSGHQFPNYSSELNVNALLLGDSALYLCASSPGTDNEQFFGPGTRLTVL.

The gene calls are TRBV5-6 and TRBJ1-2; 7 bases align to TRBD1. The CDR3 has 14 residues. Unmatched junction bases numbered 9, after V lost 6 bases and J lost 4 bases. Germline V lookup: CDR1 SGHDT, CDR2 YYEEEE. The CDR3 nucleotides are TGTGCCAGCACCGCCACAGGGGATCTCTATGGCTACACCTTC. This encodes CASTATGDLYGYTF.

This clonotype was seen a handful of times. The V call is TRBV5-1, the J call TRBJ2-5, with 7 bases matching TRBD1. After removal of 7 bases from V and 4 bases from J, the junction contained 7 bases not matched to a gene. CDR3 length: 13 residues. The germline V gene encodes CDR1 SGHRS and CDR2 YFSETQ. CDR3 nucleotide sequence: TGCGCCAGCCGGGAAGGGGGCACAGAGACCCAGTACTTC. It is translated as CASREGGTETQYF.

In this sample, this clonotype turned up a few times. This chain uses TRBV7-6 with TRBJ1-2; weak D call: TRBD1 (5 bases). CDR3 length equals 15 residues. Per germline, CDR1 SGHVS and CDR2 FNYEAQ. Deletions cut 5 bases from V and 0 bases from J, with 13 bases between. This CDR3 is CASSPDSTPNYGYTF. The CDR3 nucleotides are TGTGCCAGCAGCCCCGACAGTACCCCTAACTATGGCTACACCTTC.

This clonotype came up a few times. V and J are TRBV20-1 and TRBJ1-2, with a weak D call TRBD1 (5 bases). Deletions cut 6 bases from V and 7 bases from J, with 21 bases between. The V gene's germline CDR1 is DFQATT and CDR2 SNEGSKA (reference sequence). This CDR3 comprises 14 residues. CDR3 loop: CSAQPPGIKGGYTF. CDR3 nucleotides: TGCAGTGCCCAGCCCCCAGGGATAAAAGGTGGCTACACCTTC.

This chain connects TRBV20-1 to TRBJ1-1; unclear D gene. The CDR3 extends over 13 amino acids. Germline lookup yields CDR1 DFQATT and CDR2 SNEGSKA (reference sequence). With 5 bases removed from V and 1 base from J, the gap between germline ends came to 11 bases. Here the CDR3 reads CSAAQEPNTEAFF. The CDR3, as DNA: TGCAGTGCTGCCCAGGAGCCGAACACTGAAGCTTTCTTT.

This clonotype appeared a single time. This CDR3 reads CASSFRGYNEQFF. For the CDR3, the DNA is TGTGCCAGCAGTTTTCGTGGATACAATGAGCAGTTCTTC. The chain carries TRBV28 and TRBJ2-1; D unresolved. CDR3 length: 13 residues. V shed 3 bases and J shed 4 bases, with 7 bases lying between them. Per germline, CDR1 MDHEN and CDR2 SYDVKM.

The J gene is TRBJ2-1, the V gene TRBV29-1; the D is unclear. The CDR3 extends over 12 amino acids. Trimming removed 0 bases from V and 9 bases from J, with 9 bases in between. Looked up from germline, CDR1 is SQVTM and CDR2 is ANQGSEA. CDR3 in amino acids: CSVEEGQSEQFF. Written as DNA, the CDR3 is TGCAGCGTTGAAGAGGGTCAGAGTGAGCAGTTCTTC.